This TCR beta chain was profiled in a study of T cell responses to AZD1222 COVID-19 vaccine. Study-wide results and limits: Nearly half of spike-specific TCRs reportedly target variant regions that are unmutated in the B.1.351 and B.1.1.7 variants. Clonal diversity was possibly underestimated, and white British individuals and females predominated among donors. Repertoire collection took place solely once the T cell response had peaked.

The germline CDR1 and CDR2 sequences are SNHLY and FYNNEI. V dropped 8 bases and J dropped 3 bases, with 5 bases sitting between them. The CDR3 contains 11 residues. Generated by immunoSEQ multiplex PCR, the TCRdb table keeps only in-frame clones and is missing some. The data contain roughly 100,000 clones, about 93% of them singletons. Only one count was recorded for this clone. Antigen unknown. The chain has TRBV2 and TRBJ2-1; D uncertain. The sample consisted of peripheral blood, taken on day 0 of AZD1222 vaccination. The source is an adult in good health. The CDR3 sequence is CASEVYNEQFF. For the CDR3, the DNA is TGTGCCAGCGAAGTCTACAATGAGCAGTTCTTC.